This TCR beta chain comes out of a study of T cell changes during pregnancy in multiple sclerosis. The method was immunoSEQ multiplex PCR; TCRdb's version includes in-frame clones alone and lacks a portion of them. This sample carries roughly 38,000 clones, around 92% of them seen once, and the ten largest clones take around 0.47%. With V trimmed by 8 bases and J by 4 bases, 7 bases remained unmatched. The V gene's germline CDR1 is SNHLY and CDR2 FYNNEI. The CDR3 totals 13 residues. The chain recombines TRBV2 with TRBJ1-2, with TRBD1 matching over 7 bases. This TCR was recovered from a female donor in good health, enrolled as a control in a pregnancy study. The source was CD4+ T cells from peripheral blood mononuclear cells, collected in the second trimester of pregnancy. The CDR3 DNA reads as TGTGCCAGCTTTTGGACAGGAGGCTATGGCTACACCTTC. The encoded protein is CASFWTGGYGYTF.